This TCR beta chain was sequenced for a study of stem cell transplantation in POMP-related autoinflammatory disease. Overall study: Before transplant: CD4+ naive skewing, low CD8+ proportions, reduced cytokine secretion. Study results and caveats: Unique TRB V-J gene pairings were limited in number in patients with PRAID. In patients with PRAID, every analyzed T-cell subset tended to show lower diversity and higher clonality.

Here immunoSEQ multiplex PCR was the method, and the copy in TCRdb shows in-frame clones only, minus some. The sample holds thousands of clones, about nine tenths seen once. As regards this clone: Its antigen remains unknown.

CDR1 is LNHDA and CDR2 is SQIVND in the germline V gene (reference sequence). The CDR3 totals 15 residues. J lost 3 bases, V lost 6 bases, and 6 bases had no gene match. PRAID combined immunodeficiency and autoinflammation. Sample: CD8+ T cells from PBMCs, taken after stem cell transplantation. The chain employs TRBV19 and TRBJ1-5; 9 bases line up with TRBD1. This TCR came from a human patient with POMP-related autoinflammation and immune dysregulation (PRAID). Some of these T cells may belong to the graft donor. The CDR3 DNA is TGTGCCAGTAGGCGAGACAGGGGGACCAATCAGCCCCAGCATTTT. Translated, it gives CASRRDRGTNQPQHF.